This T cell receptor beta chain was documented in a study of blood T cell repertoires in COVID-19. Using immunoSEQ multiplex PCR, the repertoire was profiled, and TCRdb retains in-frame clones only, with some absent. The sample shows approximately 360,000 clones, 80% to 90% of them seen only once. The length of the CDR3 is 15 residues. Germline V gene lookup returns CDR1 SGHAT and CDR2 FQNNGV. Trimming removed 4 bases at V and 0 bases at J, with 10 bases between. Material: peripheral blood. J is TRBJ2-1 and V is TRBV11-2, with a possible D match to TRBD2 (6 bases). The TCR sequence derives from a man aged 40-50 years with acute or convalescent COVID-19. CDR3 protein: CASSWDGSSYNEQFF. Here the CDR3 DNA reads TGTGCCAGCAGCTGGGACGGGAGCTCCTACAATGAGCAGTTCTTC.